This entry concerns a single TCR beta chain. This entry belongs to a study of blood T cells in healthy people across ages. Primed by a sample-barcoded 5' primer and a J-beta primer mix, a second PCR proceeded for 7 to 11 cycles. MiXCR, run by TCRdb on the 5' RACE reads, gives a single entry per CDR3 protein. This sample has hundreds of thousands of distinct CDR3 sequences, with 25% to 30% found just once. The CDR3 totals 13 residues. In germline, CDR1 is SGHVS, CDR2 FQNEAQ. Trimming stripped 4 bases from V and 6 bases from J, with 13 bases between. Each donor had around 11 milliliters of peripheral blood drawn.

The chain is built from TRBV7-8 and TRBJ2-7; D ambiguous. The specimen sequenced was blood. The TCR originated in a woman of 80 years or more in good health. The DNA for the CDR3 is TGTGCCAGCAGCTCGCTAATCGGGCGCGAGCAGTACTTC. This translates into CASSSLIGREQYF.